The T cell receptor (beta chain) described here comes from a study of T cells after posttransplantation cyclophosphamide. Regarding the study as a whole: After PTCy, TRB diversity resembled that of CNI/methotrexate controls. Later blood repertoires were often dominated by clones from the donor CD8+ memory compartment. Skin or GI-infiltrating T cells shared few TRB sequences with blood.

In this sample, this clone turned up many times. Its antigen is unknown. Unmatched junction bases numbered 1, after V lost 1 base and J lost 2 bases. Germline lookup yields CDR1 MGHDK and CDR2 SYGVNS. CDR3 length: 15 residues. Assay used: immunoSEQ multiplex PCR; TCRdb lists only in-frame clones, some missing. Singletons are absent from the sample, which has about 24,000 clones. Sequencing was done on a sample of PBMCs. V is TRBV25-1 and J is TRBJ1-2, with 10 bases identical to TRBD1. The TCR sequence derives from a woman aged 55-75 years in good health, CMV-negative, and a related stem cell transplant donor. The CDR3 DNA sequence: TGTGCCAGCAGTGAATTGGGACAGGGGAACTATGGCTACACCTTC. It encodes CASSELGQGNYGYTF.